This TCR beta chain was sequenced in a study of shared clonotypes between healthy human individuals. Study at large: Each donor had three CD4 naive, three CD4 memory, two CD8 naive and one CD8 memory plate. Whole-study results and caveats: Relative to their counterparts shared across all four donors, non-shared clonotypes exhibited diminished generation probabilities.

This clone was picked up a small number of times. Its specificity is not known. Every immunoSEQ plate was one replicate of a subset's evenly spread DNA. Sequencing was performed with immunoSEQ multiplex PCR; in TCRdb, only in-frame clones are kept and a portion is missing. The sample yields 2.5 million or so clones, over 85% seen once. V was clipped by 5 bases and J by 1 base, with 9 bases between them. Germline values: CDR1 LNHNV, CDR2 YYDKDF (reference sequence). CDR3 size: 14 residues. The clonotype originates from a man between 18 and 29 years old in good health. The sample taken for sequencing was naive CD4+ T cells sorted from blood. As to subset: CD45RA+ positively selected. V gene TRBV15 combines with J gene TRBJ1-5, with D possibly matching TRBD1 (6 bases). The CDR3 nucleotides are TGTGCCACCAGCGGGACACCGAGCAATCAGCCCCAGCATTTT. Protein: CATSGTPSNQPQHF.